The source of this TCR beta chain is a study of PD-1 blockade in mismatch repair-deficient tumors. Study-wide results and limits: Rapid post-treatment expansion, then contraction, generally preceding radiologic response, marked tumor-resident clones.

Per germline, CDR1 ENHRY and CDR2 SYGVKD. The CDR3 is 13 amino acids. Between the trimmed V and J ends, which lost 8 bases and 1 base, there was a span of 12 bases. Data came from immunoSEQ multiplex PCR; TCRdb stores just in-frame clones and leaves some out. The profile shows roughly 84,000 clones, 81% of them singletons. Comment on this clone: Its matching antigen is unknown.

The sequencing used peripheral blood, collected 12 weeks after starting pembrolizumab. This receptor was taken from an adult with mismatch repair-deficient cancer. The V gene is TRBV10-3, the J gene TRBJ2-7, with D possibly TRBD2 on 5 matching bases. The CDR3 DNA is TGTGCCATCCAGGAGGTGATATCCTACGAGCAGTACTTC. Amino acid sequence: CAIQEVISYEQYF.